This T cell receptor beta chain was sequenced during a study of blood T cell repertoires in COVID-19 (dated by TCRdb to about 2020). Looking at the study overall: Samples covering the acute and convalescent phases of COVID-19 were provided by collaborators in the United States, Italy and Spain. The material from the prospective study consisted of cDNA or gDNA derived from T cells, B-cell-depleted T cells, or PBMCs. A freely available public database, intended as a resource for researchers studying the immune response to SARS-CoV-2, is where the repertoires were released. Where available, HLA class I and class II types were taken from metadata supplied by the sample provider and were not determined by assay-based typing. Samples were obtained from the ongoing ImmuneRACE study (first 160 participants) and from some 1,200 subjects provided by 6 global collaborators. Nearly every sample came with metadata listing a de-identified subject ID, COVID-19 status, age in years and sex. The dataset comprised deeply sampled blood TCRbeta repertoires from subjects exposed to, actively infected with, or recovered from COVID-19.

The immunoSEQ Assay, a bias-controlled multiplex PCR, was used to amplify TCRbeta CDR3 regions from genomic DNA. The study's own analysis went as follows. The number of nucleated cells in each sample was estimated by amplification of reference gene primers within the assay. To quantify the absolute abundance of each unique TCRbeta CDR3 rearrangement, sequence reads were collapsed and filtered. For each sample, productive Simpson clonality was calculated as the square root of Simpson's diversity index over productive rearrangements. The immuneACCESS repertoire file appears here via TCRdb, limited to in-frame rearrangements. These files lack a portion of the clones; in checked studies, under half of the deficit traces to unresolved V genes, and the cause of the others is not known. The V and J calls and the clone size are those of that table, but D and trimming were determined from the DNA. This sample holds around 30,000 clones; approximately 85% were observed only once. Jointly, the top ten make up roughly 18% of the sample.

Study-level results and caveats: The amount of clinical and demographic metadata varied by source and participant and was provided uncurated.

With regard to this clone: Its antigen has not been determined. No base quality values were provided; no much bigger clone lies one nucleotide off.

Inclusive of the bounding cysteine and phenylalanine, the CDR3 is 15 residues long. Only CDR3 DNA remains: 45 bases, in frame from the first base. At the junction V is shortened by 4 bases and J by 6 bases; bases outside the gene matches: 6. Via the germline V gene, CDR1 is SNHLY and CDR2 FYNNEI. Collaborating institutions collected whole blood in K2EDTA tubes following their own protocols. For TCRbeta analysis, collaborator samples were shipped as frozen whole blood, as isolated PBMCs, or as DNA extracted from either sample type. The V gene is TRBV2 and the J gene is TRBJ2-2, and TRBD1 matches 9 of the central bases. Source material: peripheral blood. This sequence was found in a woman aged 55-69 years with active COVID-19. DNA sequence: TGTGCCAGCAGTGCACGGGACAGGGTTTCCGGGGAGCTGTTTTTT. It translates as CASSARDRVSGELFF.